A single sample gave rise to the 9 T cell receptor beta chains below, sequenced in a study of blood T cells in healthy people across ages. It was with a sample-barcoded 5' primer and a J-beta primer mix that a second PCR of roughly 6 to 12 cycles was run. TCRdb redid the calling of the 5' RACE reads with MiXCR, one entry per CDR3 protein. The data contain about 620,000 distinct CDR3 sequences, around 20% of them seen just once; the ten biggest clones take up approximately 3.6%. The sequencing sample was made of blood. The receptor set was obtained from a man in his sixties or seventies in good health.

This clonotype has at least ten counts. The chain recombines TRBV28 with TRBJ2-5; perhaps TRBD1 as D (6 bases). CDR1 and CDR2 from the germline V gene are MDHEN and SYDVKM. This CDR3 is built from 14 residues. Trimming took off 4 bases at V and 3 bases at J, with 12 bases between the two ends. The CDR3 nucleotides are TGTGCCAGCAGTTACCGGGACACCAAAGAGACCCAGTACTTC. Translating it yields CASSYRDTKETQYF. The whole variable domain, filled in from reference TRBV28 and TRBJ2-5, reads DVKVTQSSRYLVKRTGEKVFLECVQDMDHENMFWYRQDPGLGLRLIYFSYDVKMKEKGDIPEGYSVSREKKERFSLILESASTNQTSMYLCASSYRDTKETQYFGPGTRLLVL.

The chain has TRBV20-1 and TRBJ2-3, with D maybe TRBD2 (5 bases). Between the trimmed V and J ends, which lost 7 bases and 5 bases, there was a span of 19 bases. There are 14 residues in the CDR3. Germline CDR1 is DFQATT and CDR2 is SNEGSKA (reference sequence). CDR3 sequence reads: CSVTSGLAVDTQYF. The CDR3 DNA is TGCAGTGTCACATCTGGGCTAGCTGTAGATACGCAGTATTTT.

The chain joins TRBV5-1 to TRBJ2-6; tentative D call: TRBD2 (5 bases). Germline V gene sequence: CDR1 SGHRS, CDR2 YFSETQ. V lost 0 bases to trimming and J lost 0 bases, with 7 bases between them. This CDR3 spans 16 amino acids. CDR3 bases: TGCGCCAGCAGCTTGGCGGGATACTCTGGGGCCAACGTCCTGACTTTC. Amino acids: CASSLAGYSGANVLTF.

This clonotype was seen more than once but under ten times. The chain carries TRBV4-2 and TRBJ1-4; 11 positions match TRBD1. This CDR3 contains 16 residues. Germline V lookup: CDR1 LGHNA, CDR2 YNFKEQ. J gave up 5 bases and V 2 bases, and 4 bases lay outside the gene matches. In nucleotides, the CDR3 is TGTGCCAGCAGCCAAACTGGGACAGGGGGAAATGAAAAACTGTTTTTT. Translating gives CASSQTGTGGNEKLFF.

J is TRBJ2-5 and V is TRBV6-1; tentatively, D is TRBD1 (7 bases). The V and J ends lost 6 bases and 1 base respectively, with 12 bases between them. This CDR3 has 14 amino acids. CDR1 is MNHNS, CDR2 SASEGT, per germline. The CDR3 reads CASRARGAQETQYF. CDR3 in DNA: TGTGCCAGCAGGGCCAGGGGGGCCCAAGAGACCCAGTACTTC.

This clonotype turned up a few times. The chain employs TRBV28 and TRBJ1-3; 8 bases are a match to TRBD1. The CDR3 has 15 residues. After removal of 6 bases from V and 3 bases from J, the junction contained 7 bases not matched to a gene. Germline V gene data show CDR1 as MDHEN and CDR2 as SYDVKM. CDR3 bases: TGTGCCAGCAGCTCCGACAGGGGAAGTGGAAACACCATATATTTT. This translates into CASSSDRGSGNTIYF.

Points on this clonotype: A read error may be the cause here, since a much bigger clone is one base away. V usage is TRBV28 and J usage is TRBJ1-1; possible D gene TRBD1, 5 bases. Germline-derived CDR1 and CDR2 are MDHEN and SYDVKM. The CDR3 is 16 residues long. Trimming pared 5 bases from V and 0 bases from J, leaving 16 bases between. The CDR3 DNA follows: TGTGCCAGCAGTCTTCCCCGGGACTCTGTGAACACTGAAGCTTTCTTT. As protein: CASSLPRDSVNTEAFF.

This rearrangement joins TRBV19 to TRBJ1-4; D gene unclear. CDR3 length: 11 amino acids. V shed 5 bases and J shed 14 bases, with 12 bases lying between them. CDR1 is LNHDA, CDR2 SQIVND, per germline (reference sequence). DNA for the CDR3: TGTGCCAGTAGTGCTGGACCTAACCTGTTTTTT. Its protein product is CASSAGPNLFF. Full variable domain (remainder filled in from reference TRBV19 and TRBJ1-4): DGGITQSPKYLFRKEGQNVTLSCEQNLNHDAMYWYRQDPGQGLRLIYYSQIVNDFQKGDIAEGYSVSREKKESFPLTVTSAQKNPTAFYLCASSAGPNLFFGSGTQLSVL.

This clonotype was counted only a few times. The rearrangement uses TRBV12-3 or TRBV12-4 and TRBJ2-5, with TRBD1 as a possible D gene (6 bases). The CDR3 is made up of 14 amino acids. Trimming removed 6 bases at V and 5 bases at J, with 16 bases between. As DNA, the CDR3 is TGTGCCAGCAGACCCGGGAACCAGGGGGAGACCCAGTACTTC. Translation gives CASRPGNQGETQYF.